These 3 T cell receptor beta chains share one sample of origin, sequenced in a study of CD8 T cells in ankylosing spondylitis. One entry per CDR3 protein results from TCRdb running MiXCR on the 5' RACE reads. The sample has fewer than 250,000 distinct CDR3 sequences, 32% seen once. Sequencing was done on a sample of blood, either unsorted or a sorted T cell fraction (not recorded which). These receptors all come from a male donor with ankylosing spondylitis or in good health (not recorded which).

The gene calls are TRBV27 and TRBJ2-2, with 10 bases that match TRBD1. Germline CDR1 is MNHEY and CDR2 is SMNVEV (reference sequence). The CDR3 spans 15 residues. Losses at the gene ends were 6 bases for V and 6 bases for J; bases not matched to a gene: 7. Here the CDR3 reads CASRQRTGGAGELFF. In DNA, the CDR3 is TGTGCCAGCAGACAAAGGACAGGGGGGGCCGGGGAGCTGTTTTTT.

This clonotype has just a few counts. V usage is TRBV7-6 and J usage is TRBJ2-2, with unresolved D. The CDR3 extends over 14 amino acids. CDR1 is SGHVS, CDR2 FNYEAQ, per germline. The V end was cut by 5 bases, the J end by 2 bases, with 9 bases between. The DNA for the CDR3 is TGTGCCAGCAGCCCCCCAGCCAACACCGGGGAGCTGTTTTTT. Amino acid sequence: CASSPPANTGELFF.

This clonotype has more than one count but fewer than ten. The V gene is TRBV9, the J gene TRBJ1-6; possible D gene TRBD1, 6 bases. This CDR3 region has 16 residues. Germline V lookup: CDR1 SGDLS, CDR2 YYNGEE. V was shortened by 4 bases and J by 8 bases, with 19 bases between the two germline ends. The DNA for the CDR3 is TGTGCCAGCAGCCCGCAACAGGGACCTCGGGATTCACCCCTCCACTTT. This encodes CASSPQQGPRDSPLHF.